This passage covers 14 T cell receptor delta chains from one sample sequenced in a study of γδ T cells in repeated Plasmodium falciparum infection. TCRdb re-called the multiplex PCR reads through CATT. Found here are 80,000 to 95,000 delta-chain clones, 1.4% of them singletons; the top ten hold more than 7%. Flow sorting of PBMC yielded separate Vgamma9/Vdelta2+ and Vdelta2-negative gammadelta T cell populations for bulk repertoire analysis. Sequences were obtained from gamma-delta T cells from blood. These receptor sequences come from a pool of human donors (malaria-infected and uninfected, not separated).

A word on this clone: TCRdb assigns this DNA the protein of a much larger clone, which departs from its translation at residue 10; this likely reflects a read error, and the protein shown comes from translating the DNA. The chain couples TRDV1 to TRDJ1; D is unclear. The CDR3 has 12 residues. Germline V lookup: CDR1 TSWWSYY, CDR2 QGS. The CDR3 protein is CALGERGHKPIF. The CDR3 region has the DNA TGTGCTCTTGGGGAACGGGGCCACAAACCCATCTTT.

This clone was picked up many times. The translation of this DNA and the TCRdb protein of a much larger clone differ at residue 4, probably owing to a read error; the protein shown here is translated from the DNA. This chain links TRDV2 with TRDJ1; 7 bases are a match to TRDD3. Trimming cost V 5 bases and J 0 bases; bases outside gene matches: 17. In germline, CDR1 is GEAIGNYY, CDR2 EKD. This CDR3 has 18 amino acids. The CDR3 sequence is CACGIIRTGVPYTDKLIF. The CDR3 nucleotides read TGTGCCTGTGGCATAATACGTACTGGGGTCCCGTACACCGATAAACTCATCTTT.

This chain connects TRAV29/DV5 to TRDJ1, with 8 nucleotides matching TRDD3. This CDR3 comprises 18 residues. J lost 3 bases, V lost 3 bases, and 19 bases had no gene match. The V gene's germline CDR1 is NSMFDY and CDR2 ISSIKDK. CDR3 DNA: TGTGCAGCAATATCCAGAGAACCTTCCGTACTGGGGGCCGATAAACTCATCTTT. Its translation is CAAISREPSVLGADKLIF.

Details on this clone: TCRdb's protein for this DNA is that of a much larger clone and differs from the translation at residues 5 and 8, likely a read error; the protein shown is the DNA translation. The CDR3 DNA reads as TGTGCCTTTATACTTTTGAGGGGCTCCACCGATAAACTCATCTTT. Translation gives CAFILLRGSTDKLIF. This chain joins TRDV3 and TRDJ1; D unclear. Trimming cost V 1 base and J 1 base, with 16 bases left between them. Germline V gene lookup returns CDR1 TVYSNPD and CDR2 GDNSRS (reference sequence). This CDR3 contains 15 residues.

This clone turned up a few times. The amino acid sequence in TCRdb belongs to a much larger clone and departs from this DNA's translation at residue 5, likely a sequencing read error; the sequence shown is translated from the DNA. The chain recombines TRDV1 with TRDJ1; D is unresolved. Here the J gene came from matching the DNA to germline, since TCRdb omits it. This CDR3 has 15 amino acids. Trimming pared 4 bases from V and 4 bases from J, leaving 16 bases between. Germline V gene data show CDR1 as TSWWSYY and CDR2 as QGS. As DNA, the CDR3 is TGTGCTCTTGGGGGAAAACATTCTTTCCACGATAAACTCATCTTT. Encoded protein: CALGGKHSFHDKLIF.

A few counts support this clone. This likely came from a read error, as a far larger clone is one base away. This CDR3 is also generated by other DNA sequences in the sample. The rearrangement links TRDV1 to TRDJ1; TRDD3 matches 12 bases. TCRdb gives no J gene; it was assigned here by matching the DNA to germline. Germline assignment: CDR1 TSWWSYY and CDR2 QGS. CDR3 length: 19 residues. V was pared by 8 bases and J by 2 bases, with 18 bases of the junction left unmatched. For the CDR3, the DNA is TGTGCTCTTCTCTTCCTGCGATGGACTGGGGGATACTCTACCGATAAACTCATCTTT. It translates to CALLFLRWTGGYSTDKLIF.

There are a few counts of this clone. Possible read error: a much larger clone is one base away. The same CDR3 also results from other DNA sequences found in this sample. This sequence joins TRDV1 and TRDJ1; 9 nucleotides align to TRDD3. V lost 3 bases, J lost 2 bases, and 31 bases stayed unmatched. CDR3 length: 24 amino acids. Germline V CDR1 and CDR2: TSWWSYY, QGS. The chain's CDR3 is CALGDTEGTLYPLGDQNLTDKLIF. DNA for the CDR3: TGTGCTCTTGGGGATACCGAGGGTACTCTCTACCCGCTGGGGGATCAGAACCTTACCGATAAACTCATCTTT.

Of note for this clone: TCRdb records a much larger clone's protein for this DNA, with a difference at residue 16 that likely arises from a read error; the protein given is the translation of the DNA. The J gene is TRDJ1, the V gene TRDV2; the match to TRDD3 covers 11 bases. TCRdb supplies no J gene; here it was assigned by aligning the nucleotide sequence to germline. This CDR3 spans 19 amino acids. Per the germline V gene, CDR1 is GEAIGNYY and CDR2 is EKD. The CDR3 loop is CACDPMLLGDTPYTDRLIF. DNA of the CDR3: TGTGCCTGTGACCCTATGCTTCTGGGGGATACCCCGTACACCGATAGACTCATCTTT.

This clone appeared many times. The rearrangement uses TRDV1 and TRDJ1; TRDD3 matches at 10 bases. Assignment of the J gene here rests on matching the DNA to germline, because TCRdb gives none. In germline, CDR1 is TSWWSYY, CDR2 QGS. The junction had 31 bases not matched to a gene; V was cut back by 3 bases and J by 0 bases. There are 25 residues in the CDR3. The CDR3 protein is CALGDRRPLPILPWGIPPYTDKLIF. The CDR3 coding sequence is TGTGCTCTTGGGGACCGGAGGCCCCTACCGATTCTACCTTGGGGGATACCCCCATACACCGATAAACTCATCTTT.

As to this clone: Translating this DNA gives a protein that differs at residue 11 from the TCRdb one, which belongs to a much larger clone; a read error is likely, and the protein shown is this translation. The V and J genes are TRDV2 and TRDJ1; TRDD3 matches 9 bases. Here the J gene was assigned by germline matching of the DNA, as TCRdb has none. V was clipped by 3 bases and J by 3 bases; unmatched bases: 10. The CDR3 spans 16 residues. From germline, CDR1 is GEAIGNYY and CDR2 EKD. DNA for the CDR3: TGTGCCTGTGACCGTACTGGGGGACTCCTCGCCGATAAACTCATCTTT. Amino acid sequence: CACDRTGGLLADKLIF.

On this clone: This is likely an artifact of a read error, given a far larger clone one base away. The sample carries other DNA sequences with the same CDR3. This rearrangement joins TRDV1 to TRDJ1, with D possibly being TRDD2 or TRDD3 (6 bases each). TCRdb does not report a J gene; here it was assigned by matching the DNA to germline references. The CDR3 covers 27 residues. V lost 3 bases, J lost 0 bases, and 47 bases lay in between. Germline V gives CDR1 TSWWSYY, CDR2 QGS. The chain's CDR3 is CALGELWAFRWPSLGPNKGFYTDKLIF. The CDR3, as DNA: TGTGCTCTTGGGGAGCTTTGGGCCTTTCGATGGCCTTCCCTGGGGCCTAATAAGGGTTTTTACACCGATAAACTCATCTTT.

For this clone: A read error is the likely source, as a far larger clone sits one nucleotide away. This same CDR3 is encoded by further DNA sequences in the sample. The chain links TRDV1 to TRDJ1; the D gene is possibly TRDD2 (7 bases). The J gene was missing in TCRdb and was found by matching the end of the DNA to germline. The germline V gene encodes CDR1 TSWWSYY and CDR2 QGS. This CDR3 comprises 19 residues. The CDR3 spells CALGDFLFPTAGDTDKLIF. CDR3 in DNA: TGCGCTCTTGGGGACTTCCTCTTTCCTACGGCAGGGGATACCGATAAACTCATCTTT.

This clone appeared a few times. A far larger clone differs by one base, so this is likely a read error. Within the sample, other DNA sequences also encode this same CDR3. The V call is TRDV1, the J call TRDJ1; 9 nucleotides agree with TRDD2. Because TCRdb records no J gene, it was assigned here through a match of the DNA to germline. There are 21 residues in the CDR3. The trim removed 5 bases at V and 0 bases at J, leaving 22 bases unmatched. CDR1 and CDR2 from the germline V gene are TSWWSYY and QGS. CDR3 sequence (DNA): TGTGCTCTTGGGAAACCTTCCTACTGGAGGCGTGATCCATCTGACACCGATAAACTCATCTTT. Protein product: CALGKPSYWRRDPSDTDKLIF.

By frequency in the sample, this clone is medium-sized. The same CDR3 is also encoded by other DNA sequences in this sample. This rearrangement joins TRDV2 to TRDJ3; D unclear. The CDR3 runs to 15 residues. Germline V lookup: CDR1 GEAIGNYY, CDR2 EKD. Trimming took off 3 bases at V and 0 bases at J, with 5 bases between the two ends. CDR3 sequence (DNA): TGTGCCTGTGACCATATCTCCTGGGACACCCGACAGATGTTTTTC. This encodes CACDHISWDTRQMFF.